The rows below give T cell receptor beta chains drawn from one sample of a study of T-cell reconstitution after alpha-beta-depleted transplantation in children. TCRdb reprocessed the PCR reads with MiXCR, giving one entry per CDR3 protein. This table holds 300,000 to 350,000 distinct CDR3 sequences, 15% to 20% found once. Sample: PBMCs, mostly from graft donor cells, taken 360 days after TCRalphabeta/CD19-depleted stem cell transplant. Source of these receptors: a male patient between 2 and 9 years old who had a stem cell transplant for acute lymphoblastic leukemia, so the T cells may come from the graft donor. The CDR3 runs from the conserved cysteine through the conserved F or W. The D gene is left open where the match is weak. Where a row states a size, it is once, few, many or the class of an expanded clone; other rows omit it.

D: NA
size: few
J: TRBJ1-6
V: TRBV4-3
CDR3: CASSPTITDSPLHF
DNA: TGCGCCAGCAGCCCTACGATCACGGATTCACCCCTCCACTTT

D: TRBD2
size: NA
J: TRBJ2-5
V: TRBV29-1
CDR3: CSGTSGAFQETQYF
DNA: TGCAGCGGTACTAGCGGGGCCTTTCAAGAGACCCAGTACTTC

D: NA
size: NA
J: TRBJ2-1
V: TRBV7-9
CDR3: CASSLGGQTGYYEQFF
DNA: TGTGCCAGCAGCTTAGGGGGTCAGACTGGTTACTATGAGCAGTTCTTC

D: NA
size: many
J: TRBJ2-1
V: TRBV4-3
CDR3: CASSQDQTDYNEQFF
DNA: TGCGCCAGCAGCCAAGATCAGACTGACTACAATGAGCAGTTCTTC

D: NA
size: few
J: TRBJ2-7
V: TRBV28
CDR3: CASSSTSPPAYEQYF
DNA: TGTGCCAGCAGTTCCACTAGCCCGCCCGCCTACGAGCAGTACTTC

D: TRBD1
size: NA
J: TRBJ2-2
V: TRBV20-1
CDR3: CSARDLDRGGTGELFF
DNA: TGCAGTGCTAGAGATCTAGACAGGGGGGGCACCGGGGAGCTGTTTTTT

D: NA
size: NA
J: TRBJ1-5
V: TRBV19
CDR3: CASRRHGRGYNQPQHF
DNA: TGTGCCAGTAGACGACACGGCAGGGGATACAATCAGCCCCAGCATTTT

D: TRBD2
size: NA
J: TRBJ2-1
V: TRBV5-5
CDR3: CASSWGLAAYNEQFF
DNA: TGTGCCAGCAGCTGGGGACTAGCGGCCTACAATGAGCAGTTCTTC

D: TRBD1
size: NA
J: TRBJ1-4
V: TRBV27
CDR3: CASSRGQGPSEKLFF
DNA: TGTGCCAGCAGTCGAGGACAGGGTCCCAGTGAAAAACTGTTTTTT

D: NA
size: few
J: TRBJ1-5
V: TRBV28
CDR3: CASSAEFLGGGPQHF
DNA: TGTGCCAGCAGTGCCGAGTTCCTCGGTGGGGGACCCCAGCATTTT

D: NA
size: few
J: TRBJ2-7
V: TRBV4-3
CDR3: CASIPSVRFYEQYF
DNA: TGCGCCAGCATACCTTCCGTCCGATTCTACGAGCAGTACTTC

D: NA
size: many
J: TRBJ2-3
V: TRBV12-3/TRBV12-4
CDR3: CASSLGNTDTQYF
DNA: TGTGCTAGCAGCTTAGGGAACACAGATACGCAGTATTTT

D: TRBD1
size: few
J: TRBJ2-6
V: TRBV28
CDR3: CASSLGTGLSGANVLTF
DNA: TGTGCCAGCAGTCTCGGGACAGGCCTCTCTGGGGCCAACGTCCTGACTTTC

D: NA
size: few
J: TRBJ1-1
V: TRBV12-3/TRBV12-4
CDR3: CASSLPGRSEAFF
DNA: TGTGCCAGCAGTCTCCCAGGGAGGTCTGAAGCTTTCTTT

D: TRBD1
size: NA
J: TRBJ2-1
V: TRBV12-3/TRBV12-4
CDR3: CASTFTRTGVNEQFF
DNA: TGTGCCAGCACCTTTACACGGACAGGGGTCAATGAGCAGTTCTTC

D: NA
size: many
J: TRBJ2-7
V: TRBV29-1
CDR3: CSVKGQSSYEQYF
DNA: TGCAGCGTTAAAGGACAGTCTTCCTACGAGCAGTACTTC

D: TRBD1
size: many
J: TRBJ2-5
V: TRBV18
CDR3: CASSPPGQTRETQYF
DNA: TGTGCCAGCTCACCGCCGGGACAGACACGAGAGACCCAGTACTTC

D: NA
size: NA
J: TRBJ2-3
V: TRBV5-6
CDR3: CASSLAAGTNTQYF
DNA: TGTGCCAGCAGCTTGGCCGCTGGGACCAATACGCAGTATTTT

D: TRBD1
size: few
J: TRBJ2-3
V: TRBV4-3
CDR3: CASSRETGRGSNTQYF
DNA: TGCGCCAGCAGCCGAGAGACAGGGCGAGGCTCAAATACGCAGTATTTT

D: NA
size: NA
J: TRBJ2-3
V: TRBV5-5
CDR3: CASSLNTGSQDTQYF
DNA: TGTGCCAGCAGCTTGAACACAGGGTCACAAGATACGCAGTATTTT

D: NA
size: few
J: TRBJ2-6
V: TRBV6-1
CDR3: CASSPMGAGANVLTF
DNA: TGTGCCAGCAGCCCCATGGGGGCTGGGGCCAACGTCCTGACTTTC

D: NA
size: NA
J: TRBJ2-5
V: TRBV2
CDR3: CASSHRDANQETQYF
DNA: TGTGCCAGCAGTCACCGGGACGCCAACCAAGAGACCCAGTACTTC

D: TRBD1
size: NA
J: TRBJ2-5
V: TRBV20-1
CDR3: CSASRDRGKETQYF
DNA: TGCAGTGCCAGCAGGGACAGAGGAAAAGAGACCCAGTACTTC

D: NA
size: NA
J: TRBJ2-1
V: TRBV25-1
CDR3: CASSQTSPNNEQFF
DNA: TGTGCCAGCAGCCAGACTAGTCCTAACAATGAGCAGTTCTTC

D: NA
size: few
J: TRBJ2-1
V: TRBV12-3/TRBV12-4
CDR3: CASSFARLSYNEQFF
DNA: TGTGCCAGCAGTTTCGCGCGCTTATCCTACAATGAGCAGTTCTTC

D: NA
size: many
J: TRBJ1-5
V: TRBV20-1
CDR3: CSARHPSNQPQHF
DNA: TGCAGTGCTAGACACCCGAGCAATCAGCCCCAGCATTTT

D: NA
size: NA
J: TRBJ2-1
V: TRBV27
CDR3: CASSFLAYPYNEQFF
DNA: TGTGCCAGCAGTTTCCTAGCGTACCCCTACAATGAGCAGTTCTTC

D: TRBD1
size: many
J: TRBJ1-1
V: TRBV10-3
CDR3: CAIRRTGGNTEAFF
DNA: TGTGCCATCAGGAGGACAGGGGGGAACACTGAAGCTTTCTTT

D: TRBD2
size: once
J: TRBJ2-7
V: TRBV20-1
CDR3: CSGAGVLSYEQYF
DNA: TGCAGTGGAGCGGGGGTCCTTTCCTACGAGCAGTACTTC

D: NA
size: few
J: TRBJ1-5
V: TRBV18
CDR3: CATSKGGNQPQHF
DNA: TGTGCCACCTCAAAGGGGGGCAATCAGCCCCAGCATTTT

D: NA
size: many
J: TRBJ2-7
V: TRBV7-2
CDR3: CASSLLISGYEQYF
DNA: TGTGCCAGCAGCTTGTTGATTAGCGGCTACGAGCAGTACTTC

D: NA
size: NA
J: TRBJ2-1
V: TRBV20-1
CDR3: CSPLYGSSDNEQFF
DNA: TGCAGTCCCCTTTATGGGAGTTCCGACAATGAGCAGTTCTTC

D: NA
size: NA
J: TRBJ2-1
V: TRBV12-3/TRBV12-4
CDR3: CASSFGGAPYNEQFF
DNA: TGTGCCAGCAGTTTTGGGGGAGCGCCCTACAATGAGCAGTTCTTC

D: NA
size: NA
J: TRBJ1-1
V: TRBV28
CDR3: CASSFGAFRGVDTEAFF
DNA: TGTGCCAGCAGTTTTGGGGCGTTCCGGGGGGTGGACACTGAAGCTTTCTTT

D: NA
size: many
J: TRBJ2-7
V: TRBV29-1
CDR3: CSVEVVLGGDLSYEQYF
DNA: TGCAGCGTTGAAGTCGTCCTCGGGGGAGACCTTTCCTACGAGCAGTACTTC

D: NA
size: many
J: TRBJ1-6
V: TRBV3-1
CDR3: CASSRDINSPLHF
DNA: TGTGCCAGCAGCCGGGACATCAATTCACCCCTCCACTTT

D: NA
size: NA
J: TRBJ2-2
V: TRBV19
CDR3: CASRQTGADTGELFF
DNA: TGTGCCAGTAGACAAACGGGAGCGGACACCGGGGAGCTGTTTTTT